The following is a TCR beta chain sequence with its context. Its target is not known. The data are from a study of cytomegalovirus exposure and HLA in healthy donors. The germline gives CDR1 SGHTA, CDR2 FQGTGA. The CDR3 runs 16 residues. V was clipped by 4 bases and J by 4 bases; unmatched bases: 6. Study-wide points: A highly shared variant cluster was judged a likely technical artifact.

This PCR relied on a set of 60 Vbeta primers and 13 Jbeta primers. As originally analysed: Counted up in a later analysis, unique TCR beta chains came to about 80 million, with around 12 million shared. The repertoire was sequenced with immunoSEQ multiplex PCR; TCRdb's copy has only in-frame clones and lacks some. That table gives V, J and clone size, and the DNA gave D and trimming. The sample has about 130,000 clones, 65% to 85% seen once. This rearrangement joins TRBV7-3 to TRBJ2-1; 11 nucleotides line up with TRBD2. The sequencing input was PBMCs. This clonotype originated in a woman between 40 and 55 years old in good health and CMV-seronegative. The CDR3 region has the DNA TGTGCCAGCAGCTACTCCGGGACTAGCGGTTACAATGAGCAGTTCTTC. It is translated as CASSYSGTSGYNEQFF. The whole variable domain, filled in from reference TRBV7-3 and TRBJ2-1, reads GAGVSQTPSNKVTEKGKYVELRCDPISGHTALYWYRQSLGQGPEFLIYFQGTGAADDSGLPNDRFFAVRPEGSVSTLKIQRTERGDSAVYLCASSYSGTSGYNEQFFGPGTRLTVL.